This T cell receptor (beta chain) comes out of a study of T cells in Graves' hyperthyroidism and ophthalmopathy. This clonotype was found many times. The CDR3 consists of 16 residues. Germline assignment: CDR1 SQVTM and CDR2 ANQGSEA. The V and J ends lost 6 bases and 5 bases, in that order; junction bases with no gene match: 16. Using RNA transcripts as the source, TCR beta CDR3 regions were amplified. An initial round of RT-PCR targeting the TCR CDR3 relied on the HTBI primer set. From the multiplex PCR reads, TCRdb called clonotypes with MiXCR, one entry per CDR3 protein. The sample has a few hundred thousand distinct CDR3 sequences; about 15% are singletons. Any patient presenting with uncontrolled infection, other autoimmune disease, pregnancy or lactation was left out.

The sequence came from a woman aged 25 to 39 with Graves' hyperthyroidism. Sequences were obtained from blood. The V call is TRBV29-1, the J call TRBJ2-5; 9 nucleotides agree with TRBD2. CDR3 sequence reads: CSVGGRAEIFSETQYF. The DNA of the CDR3 is TGCAGCGTGGGCGGGAGGGCCGAGATTTTTTCGGAGACCCAGTACTTC. Full variable domain (rest looked up from reference TRBV29-1 and TRBJ2-5): SAVISQKPSRDICQRGTSLTIQCQVDSQVTMMFWYRQQPGQSLTLIATANQGSEATYESGFVIDKFPISRPNLTFSTLTVSNMSPEDSSIYLCSVGGRAEIFSETQYFGPGTRLLVL.